This TCR beta chain was recovered during a study of cytomegalovirus exposure and HLA in healthy donors. General observations from the study: The study put 150 to 200 TCR beta chains on its list as cytomegalovirus-associated. Apart from CMV serostatus, no immune exposure information was available. In a later analysis, parvovirus B19, influenza, CMV and Epstein-Barr virus appeared linked to several top co-occurrence clusters.

The sample holds one count of this clone. Its cognate antigen is unknown. CDR3 length: 14 amino acids. Germline CDR1 reads MNHNS; CDR2 reads SASEGT. 13 Jbeta primers and 60 Vbeta primers were used for the PCR. Assay: immunoSEQ multiplex PCR; the TCRdb copy retains only in-frame clones and omits some. The sample records 140,000 to 150,000 clones, almost 80% being singletons. The chain is built from TRBV6-1 and TRBJ2-5; D may be TRBD1 (5 bases). The J call is uncertain, as TRBJ2-7 better fits the DNA end. The origin of this receptor is a woman aged 40 to 50 in good health and CMV-seropositive. Input material: PBMCs. The CDR3: CASSKDTSSYEQYF. DNA for the CDR3: TGTGCCAGCTCAAAGGACACGAGCTCCTACGAGCAGTACTTC.